The 30 T cell receptor beta chains below all came from one sample that was sequenced in a study of blood T cell repertoires in COVID-19. Profiling relied on immunoSEQ multiplex PCR, and the TCRdb table lists in-frame clones only, not all of them. The sample holds 270,000 or so clones; roughly 90% are singletons and the top ten take roughly 5.1%. The sample comprised peripheral blood. These TCRs come from a man in his forties or fifties with acute or convalescent COVID-19.

Notes on this clone: At one end the junction does not follow the germline gene, possibly because of a read error. The CDR3 is CASSLNLAGGPETGELFF. For the CDR3, the DNA is TGCGCCAGCAGCTTAAATCTCGCGGGGGGGCCGGAGACCGGGGAGCTGTTTTTT. The chain is built from TRBV7-9 and TRBJ2-2, with TRBD2 matching over 9 bases. The CDR3 has 18 amino acids. Germline loops: CDR1 SEHNR, CDR2 FQNEAQ (reference sequence). The full variable domain, in which reference TRBV7-9 and TRBJ2-2 provide the parts outside the CDR3, is DTGVSQNPRHKITKRGQNVTFRCDPISEHNRLYWYRQTLGQGPEFLTYFQNEAQLEKSRLLSDRFSAERPKGSFSTLEIQRTEQGDSAMYLCASSLNLAGGPETGELFFGEGSRLTVL.

A note on this clone: The sample contains more than one DNA sequence encoding this CDR3. The V call is TRBV20-1, the J call TRBJ1-1, with no clear D. Germline CDR1 and CDR2: DFQATT and SNEGSKA (reference sequence). Trimming took off 3 bases at V and 3 bases at J, with 5 bases between the two ends. The CDR3 runs to 11 residues. This chain's CDR3 is CSARRDTEAFF. As DNA, the CDR3 is TGCAGTGCTAGGCGGGACACTGAAGCTTTCTTT.

The chain joins TRBV6-6 to TRBJ2-3, with D hard to call. CDR3 length: 14 residues. Trimming pared 2 bases from V and 0 bases from J, leaving 6 bases between. Germline V gives CDR1 MNHNY, CDR2 SVGAGI (reference sequence). CDR3 sequence reads: CASSYGQSTDTQYF. DNA for the CDR3: TGTGCCAGCAGTTACGGTCAGAGCACAGATACGCAGTATTTT.

The chain uses TRBV6-5 and TRBJ1-3; TRBD1 aligns across 7 bases. The germline V gene encodes CDR1 MNHEY and CDR2 SVGAGI. V trimming: 5 bases; J trimming: 3 bases; junction bases outside the gene matches: 7. The CDR3 is 15 amino acids. CDR3 sequence: CASSLQTGSGNTIYF. Here the CDR3 DNA reads TGTGCCAGCAGTCTGCAGACAGGGAGTGGAAACACCATATATTTT.

The chain is built from TRBV5-1 and TRBJ1-4; D remains unclear. Germline CDR1 reads SGHRS; CDR2 reads YFSETQ. The V and J ends lost 0 bases and 12 bases respectively, with 18 bases between them. The CDR3 runs to 15 residues. The CDR3, as DNA: TGCGCCAGCAGCTTGGGTTCGGGGTCTAGCGAAGAACTGTTTTTT. This codes for CASSLGSGSSEELFF.

The genes are TRBV4-2 and TRBJ1-3; the D is unclear. With 0 bases removed from V and 4 bases from J, the gap between germline ends came to 13 bases. Per germline, CDR1 LGHNA and CDR2 YNFKEQ. The CDR3 sequence is 16 residues long. This chain's CDR3 is CASSQENNLRGNTIYF. The CDR3 DNA sequence: TGTGCCAGCAGCCAAGAGAATAACCTTCGGGGAAACACCATATATTTT.

This chain links TRBV4-2 with TRBJ1-1; no clear D gene. The CDR3 is made up of 14 amino acids. V was cut by 0 bases and J by 3 bases, with 8 bases left in between. Germline CDR1 is LGHNA and CDR2 is YNFKEQ. Here the CDR3 reads CASSQDSLDTEAFF. CDR3 sequence (DNA): TGTGCCAGCAGCCAAGATAGCTTGGACACTGAAGCTTTCTTT.

For this clone: Other DNA sequences in the same sample also yield this CDR3. This chain uses TRBV2 with TRBJ1-4, with 10 bases lining up with TRBD1. There are 17 residues in the CDR3. Losses at the gene ends were 5 bases for V and 1 base for J; bases not matched to a gene: 7. CDR1 is SNHLY, CDR2 FYNNEI, per germline. The CDR3 reads CASSRTGGIETNEKLFF. CDR3 nucleotide sequence: TGTGCCAGCAGTCGGACAGGGGGAATTGAAACTAATGAAAAACTGTTTTTT. Combining the CDR3 with reference TRBV2 and TRBJ1-4 gives the whole variable domain EPEVTQTPSHQVTQMGQEVILRCVPISNHLYFYWYRQILGQKVEFLVSFYNNEISEKSEIFDDQFSVERPDGSNFTLKIRSTKLEDSAMYFCASSRTGGIETNEKLFFGSGTQLSVL.

The V call is TRBV30, the J call TRBJ2-3; 7 bases align to TRBD1. The junction had 11 bases not matched to a gene; V was cut back by 4 bases and J by 1 base. CDR1 is GTSNPN and CDR2 is SVGIG in the germline V gene (reference sequence). The CDR3 is made up of 16 amino acids. CDR3: CAWTLGQAFGTDTQYF. The CDR3 bases are TGTGCCTGGACCCTCGGACAGGCCTTTGGCACAGATACGCAGTATTTT.

This rearrangement joins TRBV24-1 to TRBJ1-2; no definite D call. Trimming removed 6 bases at V and 2 bases at J, with 12 bases between. In germline, CDR1 is KGHDR, CDR2 SFDVKD. The CDR3 is 14 amino acids. CDR3 bases: TGTGCCACCAGTTTGGGCGTTTACAACTATGGCTACACCTTC. Its translation is CATSLGVYNYGYTF.

This clone has only a few counts. V usage is TRBV5-1 and J usage is TRBJ2-1, with 14 bases lining up with TRBD2. The CDR3 runs 16 residues. The trim removed 3 bases at V and 6 bases at J, leaving 5 bases unmatched. Germline assignment: CDR1 SGHRS and CDR2 YFSETQ. The CDR3 DNA reads as TGCGCCAGCAGCTATGGGACTAGCGGGGGAGTCAATGAGCAGTTCTTC. Translating it yields CASSYGTSGGVNEQFF.

The CDR3 DNA reads as TGTGCCAGCAGCTTATCAGGGCTCTCTGGAAACACCATATATTTT. It translates to CASSLSGLSGNTIYF. This chain connects TRBV7-3 to TRBJ1-3; tentative D call: TRBD1 (5 bases). CDR3 length: 15 residues. V was pared by 2 bases and J by 0 bases, with 8 bases between. CDR1 and CDR2 from the germline V gene are SGHTA and FQGTGA.

The CDR3 nucleotides are TGTGCCAGCAGCCCTAGGGGTTTCTCAGGGCTGTTTTTT. Residues: CASSPRGFSGLFF. The chain couples TRBV7-2 to TRBJ2-2; possibly TRBD1 for D (5 bases). Germline V lookup: CDR1 SGHTA, CDR2 FQGNSA. This CDR3 has 13 residues. V dropped 5 bases and J dropped 13 bases, with 17 bases sitting between them.

A word on this clone: The junction departs from the called germline gene at one end, perhaps through a read error. The genes are TRBV12-5 and TRBJ2-7; perhaps TRBD1 as D (6 bases). Germline CDR1 LGHNT, CDR2 FRNRAP. The length of the CDR3 is 16 residues. The DNA of the CDR3 is TGTGCTAGTGGTTCAACCTGGACAGACCCTGTGCACGAGCAGTGCTTC. It codes for CASGSTWTDPVHEQCF. Looking up the rest from reference TRBV12-5 and TRBJ2-7 gives the full variable domain: DARVTQTPRHKVTEMGQEVTMRCQPILGHNTVFWYRQTMMQGLELLAYFRNRAPLDDSGMPKDRFSAEMPDATLATLKIQPSEPRDSAVYFCASGSTWTDPVHEQCFGPGTRLTVT.

This clone was counted once. The rearrangement uses TRBV30 and TRBJ1-2; 9 bases line up with TRBD1. V was pared by 0 bases and J by 3 bases, with 2 bases of the junction left unmatched. Germline V gene lookup returns CDR1 GTSNPN and CDR2 SVGIG (reference sequence). CDR3 size: 14 residues. This chain's CDR3 is CAWSVTGGYYGYTF. CDR3 sequence (DNA): TGTGCCTGGAGTGTAACAGGGGGCTACTATGGCTACACCTTC.

J is TRBJ1-3 and V is TRBV9, with D unclear. CDR3 length: 15 amino acids. The V gene lost 3 bases and the J gene lost 0 bases, with 10 bases spanning the gap. Germline CDR1 is SGDLS and CDR2 is YYNGEE. The DNA of the CDR3 is TGTGCCAGCAGCGCCCCAGGACTCTCTGGAAACACCATATATTTT. It translates to CASSAPGLSGNTIYF.

The genes are TRBV7-8 and TRBJ1-5; 9 nucleotides match TRBD1. CDR1 SGHVS and CDR2 FQNEAQ come from the germline V gene. The CDR3 has 14 residues. With 6 bases clipped from V and 6 bases from J, the junction kept 6 bases outside the gene matches. The CDR3 sequence is CASRQTGGGQPQHF. The CDR3 DNA reads TGTGCCAGCAGACAAACAGGGGGCGGTCAGCCCCAGCATTTT.

This chain uses TRBV5-6 with TRBJ1-6; D not certain. Germline V gene sequence: CDR1 SGHDT, CDR2 YYEEEE. CDR3 length: 12 amino acids. V gave up 4 bases and J gave up 10 bases, with 9 bases separating them. This chain's CDR3 is CASSIGWSPLHF. The CDR3 nucleotides read TGTGCCAGCAGCATCGGGTGGTCACCCCTCCACTTT. Together with reference TRBV5-6 and TRBJ1-6, the CDR3 gives the full variable domain: DAGVTQSPTHLIKTRGQQVTLRCSPKSGHDTVSWYQQALGQGPQFIFQYYEEEERQRGNFPDRFSGHQFPNYSSELNVNALLLGDSALYLCASSIGWSPLHFGNGTRLTVT.

The J gene is TRBJ1-1, the V gene TRBV2, with D possibly being TRBD1 (5 bases). Germline-derived CDR1 and CDR2 are SNHLY and FYNNEI. This CDR3 has 15 amino acids. V was shortened by 0 bases and J by 2 bases, with 10 bases between the two germline ends. The CDR3, as DNA: TGTGCCAGCAGTGAAGCCGGACACATCAACACTGAAGCTTTCTTT. Protein: CASSEAGHINTEAFF.

The gene calls are TRBV5-1 and TRBJ1-3, with TRBD1 as a possible D gene (6 bases). The V gene lost 1 base and the J gene lost 4 bases, with 15 bases spanning the gap. Germline assignment: CDR1 SGHRS and CDR2 YFSETQ. The CDR3 consists of 16 residues. The DNA for the CDR3 is TGCGCCAGCAGCTTGTCAGGGGACGGCGCCGGAAACACCATATATTTT. Translating it yields CASSLSGDGAGNTIYF.

This clone was seen a single time. The chain uses TRBV4-2 and TRBJ1-3, with no clear D. The V gene lost 0 bases and the J gene lost 4 bases, with 10 bases spanning the gap. CDR3 length: 15 residues. Germline CDR1 is LGHNA and CDR2 is YNFKEQ. CDR3 in amino acids: CASSQENTFGNTIYF. For the CDR3, the DNA is TGTGCCAGCAGCCAAGAGAACACATTCGGAAACACCATATATTTT.

V gene TRBV5-5 combines with J gene TRBJ1-6; TRBD1 matches 7 bases. From germline, CDR1 is SGHKS and CDR2 YYEKEE (reference sequence). With 5 bases clipped from V and 5 bases from J, the junction kept 4 bases outside the gene matches. This CDR3 region has 14 residues. The CDR3 coding sequence is TGTGCCAGCAGGGCGGGACAGAATAATTCACCCCTCCACTTT. Residues: CASRAGQNNSPLHF. The whole variable domain, filled in from reference TRBV5-5 and TRBJ1-6, reads DAGVTQSPTHLIKTRGQQVTLRCSPISGHKSVSWYQQVLGQGPQFIFQYYEKEERGRGNFPDRFSARQFPNYSSELNVNALLLGDSALYLCASRAGQNNSPLHFGNGTRLTVT.

J is TRBJ2-2 and V is TRBV29-1; D ambiguous. V was clipped by 5 bases and J by 6 bases, with 13 bases between them. Germline CDR1 reads SQVTM; CDR2 reads ANQGSEA. The CDR3 extends over 13 amino acids. The CDR3 DNA reads as TGCAGCGTTAGTTCCGGCGGCGCCGGGGAGCTGTTTTTT. Its protein product is CSVSSGGAGELFF.

J is TRBJ1-1 and V is TRBV5-1; D gene uncertain. Germline V CDR1 and CDR2: SGHRS, YFSETQ. CDR3 length equals 17 residues. Trimming left V 0 bases short and J 0 bases short, with 15 bases between. The CDR3 here is CASSLAPARFLNTEAFF. CDR3 coding DNA: TGCGCCAGCAGCTTGGCACCAGCGCGGTTCTTGAACACTGAAGCTTTCTTT.

The J gene is TRBJ1-2, the V gene TRBV14; 7 bases fit TRBD1. Trimming removed 2 bases from V and 12 bases from J; junction bases left unmatched: 3. The CDR3 covers 11 residues. CDR1 and CDR2 from the germline V gene are SGHDN and FVKESK. CDR3: CASSQRGLHTF. The CDR3 DNA is TGTGCCAGCAGCCAAAGGGGGCTCCACACCTTC.

A remark on this clone: Compared with germline, one end of the junction differs, possibly owing to a read error. This rearrangement joins TRBV7-9 to TRBJ1-4; D is perhaps TRBD1 (5 bases). The CDR3 loop spans 12 amino acids. Germline loops: CDR1 SEHNR, CDR2 FQNEAQ (reference sequence). CDR3 DNA sequence: TGTGCCAGCAGCTCGGGGGGAACCTACGGAGTTTTT. Translation gives CASSSGGTYGVF.

This rearrangement joins TRBV12-3 or TRBV12-4 to TRBJ2-7; D gene uncertain. There are 11 residues in the CDR3. The V gene lost 3 bases and the J gene lost 5 bases, with 5 bases spanning the gap. The CDR3: CASSLVDEQYF. The CDR3 DNA sequence: TGTGCCAGCAGTTTGGTAGACGAGCAGTACTTC.

The rearrangement links TRBV2 to TRBJ2-2, with D possibly matching TRBD1 (6 bases). Germline V gives CDR1 SNHLY, CDR2 FYNNEI. V gave up 2 bases and J gave up 1 base, with 8 bases separating them. The CDR3 sequence is 15 residues long. The CDR3 bases are TGTGCCAGCAGTGAACCACAGGGGAACACCGGGGAGCTGTTTTTT. This codes for CASSEPQGNTGELFF.

The V call is TRBV5-1, the J call TRBJ2-2, with D maybe TRBD2 (6 bases). Germline V gene lookup returns CDR1 SGHRS and CDR2 YFSETQ. This CDR3 is 14 amino acids long. Trimming pared 1 base from V and 8 bases from J, leaving 12 bases between. CDR3 sequence: CASSLLEGSGELFF. CDR3 DNA sequence: TGCGCCAGCAGCTTGTTGGAGGGGTCGGGGGAGCTGTTTTTT.

This clone was counted once. The chain couples TRBV4-1 to TRBJ2-2, with D perhaps matching TRBD1 (6 bases). CDR1 is MGHRA and CDR2 is YSYEKL in the germline V gene. Between the trimmed V and J ends, which lost 7 bases and 5 bases, there was a span of 14 bases. There are 14 residues in the CDR3. The CDR3 DNA follows: TGCGCCAGCAAAGAGAGTCAGGGGACCGGGGAGCTGTTTTTT. It specifies CASKESQGTGELFF.